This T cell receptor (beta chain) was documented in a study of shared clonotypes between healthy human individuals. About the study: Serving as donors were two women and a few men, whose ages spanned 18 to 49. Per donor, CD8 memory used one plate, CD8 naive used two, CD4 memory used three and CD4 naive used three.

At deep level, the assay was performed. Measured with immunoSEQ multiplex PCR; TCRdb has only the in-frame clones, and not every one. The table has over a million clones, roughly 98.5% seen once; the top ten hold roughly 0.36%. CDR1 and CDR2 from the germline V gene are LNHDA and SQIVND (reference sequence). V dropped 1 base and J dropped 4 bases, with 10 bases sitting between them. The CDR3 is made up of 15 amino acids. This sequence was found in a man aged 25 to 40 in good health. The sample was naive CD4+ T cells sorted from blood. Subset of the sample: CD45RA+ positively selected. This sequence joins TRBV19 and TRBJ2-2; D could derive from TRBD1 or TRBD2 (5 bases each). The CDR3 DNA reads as TGTGCCAGTAGTATAGCGGGGCAGCTCACCGGGGAGCTGTTTTTT. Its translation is CASSIAGQLTGELFF. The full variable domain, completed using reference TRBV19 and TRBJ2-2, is DGGITQSPKYLFRKEGQNVTLSCEQNLNHDAMYWYRQDPGQGLRLIYYSQIVNDFQKGDIAEGYSVSREKKESFPLTVTSAQKNPTAFYLCASSIAGQLTGELFFGEGSRLTVL.